The clone carrying this T cell receptor (beta chain) was seen at least ten times. Germline is not matched at one junction end, which may reflect a read error. TCRdb processed the 5' RACE reads anew with MiXCR; each CDR3 protein has one entry. This table has around 60,000 distinct CDR3 sequences, around 3.4% appearing once. CDR1 and CDR2 from the germline V gene are DFQATT and SNEGSKA (reference sequence). The CDR3 has 15 residues. The source of the sample is a study of neurological immune-mediated disorders. The clonotype was recovered from a woman aged 55-70 years with multiple sclerosis. Sequenced: PBMCs. J is TRBJ2-3 and V is TRBV20-1, with 12 positions matching TRBD2. As DNA, the CDR3 is TGCAGAGCTAGTAGAACTAGCGGGGGGCTGAATACGCAGTATTTT. It specifies CRASRTSGGLNTQYF.